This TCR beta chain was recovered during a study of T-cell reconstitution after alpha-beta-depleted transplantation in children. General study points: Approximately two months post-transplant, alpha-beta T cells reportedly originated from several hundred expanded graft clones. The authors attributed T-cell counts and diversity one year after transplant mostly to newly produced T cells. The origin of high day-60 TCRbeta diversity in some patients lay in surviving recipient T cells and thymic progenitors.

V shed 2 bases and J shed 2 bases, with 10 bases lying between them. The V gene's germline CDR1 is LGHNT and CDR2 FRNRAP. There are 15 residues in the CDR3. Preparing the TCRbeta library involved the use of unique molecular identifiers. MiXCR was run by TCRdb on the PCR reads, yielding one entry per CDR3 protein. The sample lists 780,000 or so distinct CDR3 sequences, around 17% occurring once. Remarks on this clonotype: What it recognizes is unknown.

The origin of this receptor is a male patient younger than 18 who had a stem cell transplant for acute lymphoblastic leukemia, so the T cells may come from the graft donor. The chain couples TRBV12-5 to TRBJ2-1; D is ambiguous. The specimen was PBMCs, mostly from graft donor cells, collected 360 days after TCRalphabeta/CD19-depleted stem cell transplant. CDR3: CASGLPTKPYNEQFF. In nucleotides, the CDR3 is TGTGCTAGTGGTTTGCCCACTAAGCCCTACAATGAGCAGTTCTTC.